A single sample gave rise to the 11 T cell receptor beta chains below, sequenced in a study of control samples from healthy donors and cancer patients. TCRdb keeps only in-frame clones here, not all; method: immunoSEQ multiplex PCR. The sample has around 93,000 clones, roughly 92% seen once; the top ten hold around 2.8%. Sequenced sample: blood. Source of these receptors: a human donor in good health. The donor label of this sample is uncertain.

The chain joins TRBV24-1 to TRBJ2-3; TRBD2 agrees at 7 bases. CDR1 and CDR2 from the germline V gene are KGHDR and SFDVKD. After removal of 1 base from V and 3 bases from J, the junction contained 6 bases not matched to a gene. This CDR3 contains 16 residues. The CDR3 nucleotides read TGTGCCACCAGTGATTTCCGGGGGGAAGCTACAGATACGCAGTATTTT. Amino acids: CATSDFRGEATDTQYF.

This clone was picked up one time. The chain combines TRBV6-1 with TRBJ1-6; D perhaps matches TRBD1 (6 bases). V lost 3 bases and J lost 7, with 16 bases in between. Looked up from germline, CDR1 is MNHNS and CDR2 is SASEGT. The CDR3 length is 16 residues. CDR3 in amino acids: CASSDLRQAANSPLHF. CDR3 bases: TGTGCCAGCAGTGACCTCCGACAGGCGGCCAATTCACCCCTCCACTTT.

This clone has just a few counts. The genes are TRBV7-6 and TRBJ2-2, with 7 bases fitting TRBD2. With 5 bases clipped from V and 3 bases from J, the junction kept 9 bases outside the gene matches. Per the germline V gene, CDR1 is SGHVS and CDR2 is FNYEAQ. The CDR3 consists of 16 residues. CDR3 region: CASSPEGGSYTGELFF. DNA of the CDR3: TGTGCCAGCAGCCCAGAGGGCGGGAGCTACACCGGGGAGCTGTTTTTT.

This chain connects TRBV2 to TRBJ2-7; 8 positions match TRBD2. V gave up 6 bases and J gave up 2 bases; unmatched junction bases: 9. The CDR3 has 15 amino acids. Germline values: CDR1 SNHLY, CDR2 FYNNEI. The CDR3 reads CASSSGRGGTYEQYF. For the CDR3, the DNA is TGTGCCAGCAGCTCCGGGAGGGGGGGAACCTACGAGCAGTACTTC.

The V call is TRBV30, the J call TRBJ2-2; the D call may be TRBD1 or TRBD2 (5 bases each). Germline CDR1 reads GTSNPN; CDR2 reads SVGIG (reference sequence). CDR3 length equals 12 residues. Deletions cut 4 bases from V and 6 bases from J, with 9 bases between. CDR3 protein: CAWTRGPGELFF. The CDR3 DNA reads as TGTGCCTGGACACGGGGCCCCGGGGAGCTGTTTTTT.

The chain carries TRBV7-8 and TRBJ1-1, with 9 bases fitting TRBD1. Unmatched junction bases numbered 8, after V lost 5 bases and J lost 4 bases. The germline gives CDR1 SGHVS, CDR2 FQNEAQ. CDR3 length equals 15 residues. The CDR3: CASSLLDRGGTEAFF. CDR3 sequence (DNA): TGTGCCAGCAGCCTGCTAGACAGGGGGGGCACTGAAGCTTTCTTT.

This clone occurred once. This chain connects TRBV30 to TRBJ2-5; 14 bases map to TRBD2. Germline CDR1 reads GTSNPN; CDR2 reads SVGIG (reference sequence). CDR3 size: 16 residues. Trimming at V came to 8 bases and at J to 1 base, leaving 9 bases not matched to a gene. DNA for the CDR3: TGTGCCGCAAGACTAGCGGGGGGGAGCATCCAAGAGACCCAGTACTTC. Translated, it gives CAARLAGGSIQETQYF.

The V gene is TRBV7-2, the J gene TRBJ2-5; TRBD1 might be the D (5 bases). The CDR3 covers 15 residues. V gave up 2 bases and J gave up 5 bases, with 15 bases separating them. Germline CDR1 SGHTA, CDR2 FQGNSA. The CDR3 here is CASSLRSRGRETQYF. Here the CDR3 DNA reads TGTGCCAGCAGCTTACGTTCTAGGGGTCGGGAGACCCAGTACTTC.

The chain uses TRBV7-9 and TRBJ1-6, with no clear D. Germline lookup yields CDR1 SEHNR and CDR2 FQNEAQ (reference sequence). This CDR3 has 15 amino acids. Trimming cost V 0 bases and J 5 bases, with 8 bases left between them. The CDR3 protein is CASSLATNNNSPLHF. CDR3 DNA sequence: TGTGCCAGCAGCTTAGCCACGAATAATAATTCACCCCTCCACTTT. The full variable domain, completed using reference TRBV7-9 and TRBJ1-6, is DTGVSQNPRHKITKRGQNVTFRCDPISEHNRLYWYRQTLGQGPEFLTYFQNEAQLEKSRLLSDRFSAERPKGSFSTLEIQRTEQGDSAMYLCASSLATNNNSPLHFGNGTRLTVT.

J is TRBJ2-3 and V is TRBV6-5; 7 bases are shared with TRBD2. Unmatched junction bases numbered 7, after V lost 6 bases and J lost 4 bases. The V gene's germline CDR1 is MNHEY and CDR2 SVGAGI. CDR3 length: 14 residues. The CDR3 nucleotides read TGTGCCAGCAGGGCCTGGGGGGGTGCAGATACGCAGTATTTT. This encodes CASRAWGGADTQYF.

J is TRBJ2-1 and V is TRBV7-8; 9 positions match TRBD2. CDR3 size: 20 residues. J was trimmed by 2 bases and V by 5 bases; bases with no gene match: 19. The germline CDR1 and CDR2 sequences are SGHVS and FQNEAQ. CDR3 nucleotides: TGTGCCAGCAGCCCCCGGTCCGCTCTAGCGGGGCGATCCCCCTACAATGAGCAGTTCTTC. Translating gives CASSPRSALAGRSPYNEQFF.